This T cell receptor (beta chain) was sequenced during a study of T-cell memory formation after mild COVID-19. Study summary: TCR clusters were mostly donor specific. Findings of the study overall: Whether day 37 second-wave clones are SARS-CoV-2-specific was not confirmed.

The CDR3 totals 12 residues. Trimming left V 6 bases short and J 6 bases short, with 11 bases between. The germline V gene encodes CDR1 MNHEY and CDR2 SVGAGI. Using its own MiXCR run on the 5' RACE reads, TCRdb lists one record per CDR3 protein. The profile shows about 16,000 distinct CDR3 sequences, approximately 23% of them singletons. This clonotype was seen at least ten times. Its antigen remains unknown. The specimen sequenced was PBMCs or a T cell subset sorted from them (not recorded which). This TCR came from a young man who had mild COVID-19 (a few samples of this study predate the infection). Cell type and time point are not known. This rearrangement joins TRBV6-5 to TRBJ1-1, with D possibly being TRBD1 (5 bases). Here the CDR3 DNA reads TGTGCCAGCAGCCGCCGGGACGCTGAAGCTTTCTTT. The encoded protein is CASSRRDAEAFF.